The present T cell receptor beta chain was sequenced within a study of cytomegalovirus exposure and HLA in healthy donors. V was pared by 3 bases and J by 1 base, with 11 bases between. The CDR3 consists of 15 residues. CDR1 is WSHSY, CDR2 SAAADI, per germline. About this clone itself: Its antigen remains unknown.

PCR employed 60 Vbeta and 13 Jbeta primers. Sequenced by immunoSEQ multiplex PCR; TCRdb stores in-frame clones only, minus some. The table shows about 180,000 clones, with 77% occurring only once. Study results and limitations: Exclusion as indistinguishable affected some V segments, including TRBV6-2 and TRBV6-3. About 87% or about 30% of the time was how often most TCR beta V segments were productive, according to an earlier analysis.

This TCR derives from a man aged 18 to 30 in good health and CMV-seronegative. The chain combines TRBV10-2 with TRBJ2-3, with D tentatively TRBD2 (6 bases). Sequencing was performed on PBMCs. CDR3 region: CASSDVGSGTDTQYF. For the CDR3, the DNA is TGCGCCAGCAGTGACGTCGGGAGCGGCACAGATACGCAGTATTTT.